The 11 T cell receptor beta chains below all came from one sample that was sequenced in a study of vaccination and CD4 T cells after COVID-19. These receptors' antigens are unknown. Treatment defined: approximately nine-day PBMC culture with coronavirus spike peptide pools or control peptides (ViraFEST assay). With the Oncomine TCR Beta short-read assay, DNA from cultured CD4+ T cells was sequenced. TCRdb re-derived calls from the PCR reads in MiXCR, one entry per CDR3 protein. Counted here are around 20,000 distinct CDR3 sequences, 40% occurring once; the ten biggest clones make up more than 7%. The sample consisted of CD4+ T cells from blood, cultured in vitro, taken after SARS-CoV-2 vaccination. The source is a human donor who had recovered from COVID-19.

The chain links TRBV11-2 to TRBJ1-2; no clear D. V dropped 2 bases and J dropped 3 bases, with 4 bases sitting between them. The CDR3 consists of 12 residues. Germline values: CDR1 SGHAT, CDR2 FQNNGV. CDR3 in amino acids: CASSLSDYGYTF. CDR3 DNA sequence: TGTGCCAGCAGCTTAAGCGACTATGGCTACACCTTC.

The chain has TRBV7-9 and TRBJ2-7; D is ambiguous. The CDR3 is 13 amino acids. V lost 5 bases and J lost 5, with 13 bases in between. Germline assignment: CDR1 SEHNR and CDR2 FQNEAQ (reference sequence). As DNA, the CDR3 is TGTGCCAGCAGCCCTAAAGGCCGGGACGAGCAGTACTTC. Its translation is CASSPKGRDEQYF.

This chain connects TRBV6-2 or TRBV6-3 to TRBJ1-5; D may be TRBD1 (6 bases). This CDR3 is 16 amino acids long. The V gene lost 10 bases and the J gene lost 3 bases, with 22 bases spanning the gap. CDR1 and CDR2 from the germline V gene are MNHEY and SVGEGT. The DNA for the CDR3 is TGTGCCACCTATCCATCCGCGGGGGGCCCCAATCAGCCCCAGCATTTT. The encoded protein is CATYPSAGGPNQPQHF.

This clonotype was counted only a few times. The gene calls are TRBV20-1 and TRBJ2-7; 7 nucleotides align to TRBD1. The CDR3 consists of 14 residues. Germline V gene sequence: CDR1 DFQATT, CDR2 SNEGSKA (reference sequence). The V segment lost 1 base and the J segment 3 bases; nucleotides outside the gene matches: 6. The CDR3 sequence: CSARAPGQRYEQYF. The CDR3 nucleotides read TGCAGTGCTAGAGCTCCGGGACAGCGCTACGAGCAGTACTTC.

The genes are TRBV7-2 and TRBJ1-1; D call uncertain. Per germline, CDR1 SGHTA and CDR2 FQGNSA. Trimming cost V 0 bases and J 4 bases, with 9 bases left between them. The CDR3 has 14 amino acids. The CDR3 here is CASSLAGQSTEAFF. Written as DNA, the CDR3 is TGTGCCAGCAGCTTAGCTGGCCAGTCCACTGAAGCTTTCTTT.

The chain is built from TRBV28 and TRBJ1-2; D perhaps matches TRBD1 (6 bases). The germline CDR1 and CDR2 sequences are MDHEN and SYDVKM. The V end lost 2 bases, the J end lost 3 bases, and 10 bases lay between the germline ends. CDR3 length: 14 amino acids. CDR3 amino acids: CASSLQGRHYGYTF. CDR3 sequence (DNA): TGTGCCAGCAGTTTACAGGGGCGGCACTATGGCTACACCTTC.

V and J are TRBV7-8 and TRBJ2-1; 10 bases line up with TRBD2. Germline V gene lookup returns CDR1 SGHVS and CDR2 FQNEAQ. This CDR3 spans 20 amino acids. V trimming: 0 bases; J trimming: 0 bases; junction bases outside the gene matches: 11. The CDR3 sequence: CASSLAGASGGYSSYNEQFF. In nucleotides, the CDR3 is TGTGCCAGCAGCTTAGCGGGGGCTAGCGGGGGCTATAGCTCCTACAATGAGCAGTTCTTC.

The chain uses TRBV12-3 or TRBV12-4 and TRBJ1-5; D uncertain. The V and J ends lost 8 bases and 0 bases respectively, with 11 bases between them. The CDR3 covers 14 residues. The CDR3 bases are TGTGCCAGCCGGTGGGCAGCTAGCAATCAGCCCCAGCATTTT. Translated, it gives CASRWAASNQPQHF.

This clonotype has only a few counts. This sequence joins TRBV10-3 and TRBJ2-5; maybe TRBD2 (6 bases). Germline V gives CDR1 ENHRY, CDR2 SYGVKD. The ends were cut back, 6 bases at V and 4 bases at J, with 18 bases in the middle. This CDR3 is built from 15 residues. The CDR3 sequence is CAISGGGSSRETQYF. The DNA of the CDR3 is TGTGCCATCAGCGGGGGAGGTAGTTCCCGAGAGACCCAGTACTTC.

This chain connects TRBV28 to TRBJ1-4; D perhaps matches TRBD1 (5 bases). This CDR3 is 14 amino acids long. Germline CDR1 and CDR2: MDHEN and SYDVKM. The V end was cut by 1 base, the J end by 8 bases, with 11 bases between. This CDR3 reads CASSLSRVGEKLFF. DNA of the CDR3: TGTGCCAGCAGTTTATCCAGGGTCGGGGAAAAACTGTTTTTT.

The CDR3 coding sequence is TGCAGTGCTCCGAACAAGTTCCGGACCTACGAGCAGTACTTC. Encoded protein: CSAPNKFRTYEQYF. This chain joins TRBV20-1 and TRBJ2-7; the D is unclear. The CDR3 totals 14 residues. The V gene lost 5 bases and the J gene lost 2 bases, with 16 bases spanning the gap. In germline, CDR1 is DFQATT, CDR2 SNEGSKA (reference sequence).